The clone carrying this T cell receptor (beta chain) has only a few counts. Its cognate antigen is unknown. Naive CD8 cells were CD45RO-negative, positively selected for CCR7, excluding terminally differentiated effector memory CD45RA+ cells. Those who donated were healthy HIV-negative adults, with no recent acute infections or vaccinations reported. This sample is drawn from a study of shared clonotypes between healthy human individuals. V lost 5 bases, J lost 7 bases, and 16 bases lay in between. Germline lookup yields CDR1 SGHKS and CDR2 YYEKEE (reference sequence). The CDR3 runs 13 residues. Sequencing was performed with immunoSEQ multiplex PCR; in TCRdb, only in-frame clones are kept and a portion is missing. The sample holds 550,000 to 750,000 clones, under 95% seen once. Study conclusions and caveats: Sequencing depth was a factor that was expected to affect clonotype sharing among donors.

What was sequenced was naive CD8+ T cells sorted from blood. This receptor was identified in a man aged 25 to 45 in good health. The chain employs TRBV5-5 and TRBJ2-7, with D possibly TRBD2 on 6 matching bases. The CDR3 loop is CASSSRDLDEQYF. CDR3 sequence (DNA): TGTGCCAGCAGTTCTCGGGACTTGGATGAGCAGTACTTC.